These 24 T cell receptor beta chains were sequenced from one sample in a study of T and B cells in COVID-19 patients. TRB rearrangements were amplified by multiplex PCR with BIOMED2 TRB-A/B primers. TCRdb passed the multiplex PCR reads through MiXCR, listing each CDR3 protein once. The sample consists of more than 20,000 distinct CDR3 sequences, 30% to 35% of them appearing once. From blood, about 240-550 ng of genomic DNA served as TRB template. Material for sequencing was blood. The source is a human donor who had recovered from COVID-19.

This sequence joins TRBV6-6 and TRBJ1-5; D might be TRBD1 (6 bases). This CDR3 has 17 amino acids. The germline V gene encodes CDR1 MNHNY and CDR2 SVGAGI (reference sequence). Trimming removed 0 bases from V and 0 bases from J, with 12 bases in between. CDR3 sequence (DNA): TGTGCCAGCAGTTACTCGAGGGGGGCCCCTAGCAATCAGCCCCAGCATTTT. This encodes CASSYSRGAPSNQPQHF.

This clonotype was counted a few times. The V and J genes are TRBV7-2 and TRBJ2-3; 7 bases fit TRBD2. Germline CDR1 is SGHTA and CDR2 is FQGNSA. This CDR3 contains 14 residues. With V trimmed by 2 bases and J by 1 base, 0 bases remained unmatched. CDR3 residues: CASSLTSGTDTQYF. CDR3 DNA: TGTGCCAGCAGCTTAACTAGCGGCACAGATACGCAGTATTTT. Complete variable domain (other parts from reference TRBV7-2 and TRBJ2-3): GAGVSQSPSNKVTEKGKDVELRCDPISGHTALYWYRQSLGQGLEFLIYFQGNSAPDKSGLPSDRFSAERTGGSVSTLTIQRTQQEDSAVYLCASSLTSGTDTQYFGPGTRLTVL.

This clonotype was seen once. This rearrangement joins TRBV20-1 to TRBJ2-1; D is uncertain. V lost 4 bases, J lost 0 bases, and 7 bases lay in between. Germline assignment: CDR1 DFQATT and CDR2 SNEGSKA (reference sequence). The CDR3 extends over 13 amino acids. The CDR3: CSAKMSSYNEQFF. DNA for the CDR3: TGCAGTGCTAAAATGAGCTCCTACAATGAGCAGTTCTTC.

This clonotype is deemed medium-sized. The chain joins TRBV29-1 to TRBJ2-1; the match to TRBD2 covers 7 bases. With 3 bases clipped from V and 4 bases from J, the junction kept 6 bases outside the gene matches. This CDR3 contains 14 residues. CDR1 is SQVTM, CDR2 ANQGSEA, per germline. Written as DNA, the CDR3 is TGCAGCGTTGATCAGCTAGCGGTTTACAATGAGCAGTTCTTC. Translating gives CSVDQLAVYNEQFF.

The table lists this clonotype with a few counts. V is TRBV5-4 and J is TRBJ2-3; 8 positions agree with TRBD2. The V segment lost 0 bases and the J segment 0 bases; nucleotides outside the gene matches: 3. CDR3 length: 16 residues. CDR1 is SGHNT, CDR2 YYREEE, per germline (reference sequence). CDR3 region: CASSLGTSLSTDTQYF. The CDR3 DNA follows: TGTGCCAGCAGCTTGGGGACTAGCTTGAGCACAGATACGCAGTATTTT.

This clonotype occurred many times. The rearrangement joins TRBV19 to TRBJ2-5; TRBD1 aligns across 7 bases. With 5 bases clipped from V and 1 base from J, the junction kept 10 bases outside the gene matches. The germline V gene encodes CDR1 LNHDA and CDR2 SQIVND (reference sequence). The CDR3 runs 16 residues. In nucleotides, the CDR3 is TGTGCCAGTAGTGTTTTGGGACAGAGGACCCAAGAGACCCAGTACTTC. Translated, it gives CASSVLGQRTQETQYF.

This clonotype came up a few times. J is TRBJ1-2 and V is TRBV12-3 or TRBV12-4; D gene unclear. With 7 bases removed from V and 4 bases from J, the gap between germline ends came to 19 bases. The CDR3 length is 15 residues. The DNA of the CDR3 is TGTGCCAGCACTGGCAGCAACTCCCTAATCTATGGCTACACCTTC. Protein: CASTGSNSLIYGYTF.

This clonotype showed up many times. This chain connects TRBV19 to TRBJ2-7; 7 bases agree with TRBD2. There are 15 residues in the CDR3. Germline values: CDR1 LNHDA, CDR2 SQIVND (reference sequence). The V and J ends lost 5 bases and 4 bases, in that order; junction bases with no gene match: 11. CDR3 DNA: TGTGCCAGTAGTTTCCGACTAGCAGTGTTATACGAGCAGTACTTC. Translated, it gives CASSFRLAVLYEQYF.

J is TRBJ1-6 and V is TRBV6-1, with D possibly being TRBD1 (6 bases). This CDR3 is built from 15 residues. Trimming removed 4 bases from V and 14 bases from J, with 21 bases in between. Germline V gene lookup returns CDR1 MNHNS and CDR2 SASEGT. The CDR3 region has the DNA TGTGCCAGCAGTGCTCGACAGGACCTCAGGGAGGCCCTCCACTTT. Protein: CASSARQDLREALHF.

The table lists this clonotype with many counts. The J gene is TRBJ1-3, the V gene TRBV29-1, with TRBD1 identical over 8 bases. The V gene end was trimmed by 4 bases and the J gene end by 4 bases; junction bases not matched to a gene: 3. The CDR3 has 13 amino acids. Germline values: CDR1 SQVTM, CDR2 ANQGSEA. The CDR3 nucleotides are TGCAGCGTTGGTGACAGGGGAGGAAACACCATATATTTT. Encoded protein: CSVGDRGGNTIYF.

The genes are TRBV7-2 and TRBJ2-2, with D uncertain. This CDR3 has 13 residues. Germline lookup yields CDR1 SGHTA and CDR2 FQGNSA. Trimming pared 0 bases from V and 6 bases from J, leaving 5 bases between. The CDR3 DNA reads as TGTGCCAGCAGCTTAGCAGGGTCCGGGGAGCTGTTTTTT. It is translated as CASSLAGSGELFF. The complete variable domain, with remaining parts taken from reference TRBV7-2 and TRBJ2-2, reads GAGVSQSPSNKVTEKGKDVELRCDPISGHTALYWYRQSLGQGLEFLIYFQGNSAPDKSGLPSDRFSAERTGGSVSTLTIQRTQQEDSAVYLCASSLAGSGELFFGEGSRLTVL.

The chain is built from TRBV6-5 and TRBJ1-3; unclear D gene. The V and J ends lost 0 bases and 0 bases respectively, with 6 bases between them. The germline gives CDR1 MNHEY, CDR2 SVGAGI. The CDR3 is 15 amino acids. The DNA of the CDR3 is TGTGCCAGCAGTTACTCGGGCAGCTCTGGAAACACCATATATTTT. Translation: CASSYSGSSGNTIYF.

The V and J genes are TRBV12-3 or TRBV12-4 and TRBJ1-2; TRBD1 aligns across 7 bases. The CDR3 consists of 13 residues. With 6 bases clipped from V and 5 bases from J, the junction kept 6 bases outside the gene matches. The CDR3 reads CASSPGQTYGYTF. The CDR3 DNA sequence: TGTGCCAGCAGCCCGGGACAGACTTATGGCTACACCTTC.

CDR3 DNA: TGTGCCAGCAGCTTCACAGGGAGATACGAGCAGTACTTC. This translates into CASSFTGRYEQYF. V usage is TRBV11-2 and J usage is TRBJ2-7, with D maybe TRBD1 (6 bases). Germline V gene lookup returns CDR1 SGHAT and CDR2 FQNNGV. V gave up 3 bases and J gave up 4 bases, with 10 bases separating them. This CDR3 comprises 13 residues.

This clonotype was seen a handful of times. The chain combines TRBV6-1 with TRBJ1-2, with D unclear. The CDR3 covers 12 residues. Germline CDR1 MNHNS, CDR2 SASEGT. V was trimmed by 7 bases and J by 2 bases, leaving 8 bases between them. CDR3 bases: TGTGCCAGCACTAGACACAACTATGGCTACACCTTC. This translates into CASTRHNYGYTF.

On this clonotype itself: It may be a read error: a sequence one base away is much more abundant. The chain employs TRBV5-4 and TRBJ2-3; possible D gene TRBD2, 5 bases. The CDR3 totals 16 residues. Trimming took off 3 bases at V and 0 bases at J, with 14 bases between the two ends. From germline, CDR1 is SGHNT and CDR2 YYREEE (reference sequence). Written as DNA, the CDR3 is TGTGCCAGCAGCTCGGTGCGGGCAGCTAGCACAGATACGCAGTATTTT. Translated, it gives CASSSVRAASTDTQYF.

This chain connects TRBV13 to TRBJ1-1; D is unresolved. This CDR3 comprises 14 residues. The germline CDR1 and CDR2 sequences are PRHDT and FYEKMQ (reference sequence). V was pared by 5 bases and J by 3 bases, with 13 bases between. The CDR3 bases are TGTGCCAGCAGCCAACAAACGCGGGACACTGAAGCTTTCTTT. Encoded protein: CASSQQTRDTEAFF.

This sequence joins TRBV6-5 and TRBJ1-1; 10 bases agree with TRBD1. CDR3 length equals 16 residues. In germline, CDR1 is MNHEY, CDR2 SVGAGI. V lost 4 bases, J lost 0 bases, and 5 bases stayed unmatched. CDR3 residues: CASSSGTGAMNTEAFF. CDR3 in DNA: TGTGCCAGCAGTTCCGGGACAGGGGCGATGAACACTGAAGCTTTCTTT.

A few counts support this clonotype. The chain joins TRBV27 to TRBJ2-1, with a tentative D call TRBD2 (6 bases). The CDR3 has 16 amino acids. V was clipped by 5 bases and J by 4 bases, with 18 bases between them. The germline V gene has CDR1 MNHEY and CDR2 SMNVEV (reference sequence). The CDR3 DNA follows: TGTGCCAGCAGTCGGTGGGGGGAGAAGGTTTACAATGAGCAGTTCTTC. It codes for CASSRWGEKVYNEQFF.

The CDR3 DNA reads TGTGCCACCAGTGATGGACGGAACTATGGCTACACCTTC. It is translated as CATSDGRNYGYTF. J is TRBJ1-2 and V is TRBV24-1; D remains ambiguous. Deletions cut 3 bases from V and 2 bases from J, with 6 bases between. This CDR3 is built from 13 residues. Per germline, CDR1 KGHDR and CDR2 SFDVKD.

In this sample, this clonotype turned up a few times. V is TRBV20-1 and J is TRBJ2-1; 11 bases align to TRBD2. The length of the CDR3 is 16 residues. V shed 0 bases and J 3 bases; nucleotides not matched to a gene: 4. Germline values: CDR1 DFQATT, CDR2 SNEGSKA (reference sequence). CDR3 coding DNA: TGCAGTGCTAGAGAAGGGCTAGCGGGAGGCTACAATGAGCAGTTCTTC. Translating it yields CSAREGLAGGYNEQFF.

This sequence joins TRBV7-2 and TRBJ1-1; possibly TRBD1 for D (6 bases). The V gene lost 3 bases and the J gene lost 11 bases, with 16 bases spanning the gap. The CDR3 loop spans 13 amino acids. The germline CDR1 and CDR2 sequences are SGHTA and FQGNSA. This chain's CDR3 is CASSLNRDREAFF. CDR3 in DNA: TGTGCCAGCAGCTTGAACAGGGATAGGGAGGCTTTCTTT.

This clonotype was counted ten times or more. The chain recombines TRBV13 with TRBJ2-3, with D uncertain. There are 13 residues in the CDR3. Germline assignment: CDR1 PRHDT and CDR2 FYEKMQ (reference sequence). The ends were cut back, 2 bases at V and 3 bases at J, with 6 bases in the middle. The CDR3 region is CASSLSKTDTQYF. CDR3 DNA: TGTGCCAGCAGCTTAAGTAAGACAGATACGCAGTATTTT.

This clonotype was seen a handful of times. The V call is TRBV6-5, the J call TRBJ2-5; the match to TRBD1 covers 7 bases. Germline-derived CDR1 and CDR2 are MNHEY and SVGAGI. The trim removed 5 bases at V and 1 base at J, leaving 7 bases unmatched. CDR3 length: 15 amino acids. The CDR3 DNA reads TGTGCCAGCAGTAGCATGACAGGGCGCCAAGAGACCCAGTACTTC. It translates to CASSSMTGRQETQYF.